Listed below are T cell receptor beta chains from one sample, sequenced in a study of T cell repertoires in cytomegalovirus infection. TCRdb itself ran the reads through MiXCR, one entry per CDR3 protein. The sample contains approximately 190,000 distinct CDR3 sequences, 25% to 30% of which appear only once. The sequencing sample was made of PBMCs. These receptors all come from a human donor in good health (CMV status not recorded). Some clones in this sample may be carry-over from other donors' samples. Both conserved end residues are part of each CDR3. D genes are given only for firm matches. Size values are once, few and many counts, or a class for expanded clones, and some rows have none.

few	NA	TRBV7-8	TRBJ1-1	CASSLGAGVFTEAFF	TGTGCCAGCAGCTTAGGGGCAGGGGTTTTCACTGAAGCTTTCTTT
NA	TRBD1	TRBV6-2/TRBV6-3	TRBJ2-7	CAAVQKGQEDEQYF	TGTGCCGCTGTTCAGAAGGGACAGGAGGACGAGCAGTACTTC
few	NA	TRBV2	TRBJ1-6	CASSAGTFNSPLHF	TGTGCCAGCAGTGCTGGGACGTTCAATTCACCCCTCCACTTT
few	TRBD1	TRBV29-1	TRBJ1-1	CSVGTGHTEAFF	TGCAGCGTTGGGACAGGACACACTGAAGCTTTCTTT
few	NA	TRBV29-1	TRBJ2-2	CSVEDRGNTGELFF	TGCAGCGTTGAAGATCGGGGGAACACCGGGGAGCTGTTTTTT
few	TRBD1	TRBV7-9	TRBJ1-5	CASSLARGRNQPQHF	TGTGCCAGCAGCTTAGCCAGGGGGCGCAATCAGCCCCAGCATTTT
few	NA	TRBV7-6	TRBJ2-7	CASSGRDSPYEQYF	TGTGCCAGCAGCGGGCGGGACAGCCCCTACGAGCAGTACTTC
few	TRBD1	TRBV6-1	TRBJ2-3	CASSPTGEDTQYF	TGTGCCAGCAGTCCGACAGGGGAAGATACGCAGTATTTT
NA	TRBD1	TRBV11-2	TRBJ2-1	CASSHGTGSEQFF	TGTGCCAGCAGCCACGGGACAGGATCTGAGCAGTTCTTC
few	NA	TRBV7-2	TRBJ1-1	CASSKGRGRGNTEAFF	TGTGCCAGCAGCAAGGGACGGGGGAGAGGGAACACTGAAGCTTTCTTT
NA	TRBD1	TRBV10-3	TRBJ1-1	CAISNPGQGDWNTEAFF	TGTGCCATCAGCAACCCGGGACAGGGAGATTGGAACACTGAAGCTTTCTTT
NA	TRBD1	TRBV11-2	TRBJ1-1	CASSLSRGPSLNTEAFF	TGTGCCAGCAGCTTAAGCAGGGGGCCATCCTTGAACACTGAAGCTTTCTTT
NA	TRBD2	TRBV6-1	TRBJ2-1	CASRLAGSSYNEQFF	TGTGCCAGCAGATTAGCGGGGAGCTCCTACAATGAGCAGTTCTTC
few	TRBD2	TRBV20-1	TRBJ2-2	CSASRAGGTGELFF	TGCAGTGCTAGCCGGGCCGGGGGGACCGGGGAGCTGTTTTTT
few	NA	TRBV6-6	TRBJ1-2	CASSYSNPSNYGYTF	TGTGCCAGCAGTTACTCGAACCCCTCTAACTATGGCTACACCTTC
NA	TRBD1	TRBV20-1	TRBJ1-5	CSASLPQGAYYQPQHF	TGCAGTGCTAGTCTGCCCCAGGGGGCTTACTATCAGCCCCAGCATTTT
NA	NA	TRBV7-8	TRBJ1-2	CASSLGGVHGYTF	TGTGCCAGCAGCTTGGGCGGAGTTCATGGCTACACCTTC
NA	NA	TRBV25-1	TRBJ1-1	CASSELEGHRNTEAFF	TGTGCCAGCAGTGAATTAGAAGGACATCGAAACACTGAAGCTTTCTTT
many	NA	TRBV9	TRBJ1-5	CASSADPSGNQPQHF	TGTGCCAGCAGCGCAGACCCATCGGGGAATCAGCCCCAGCATTTT
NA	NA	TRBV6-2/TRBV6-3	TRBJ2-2	CASREDRNTGELFF	TGTGCCAGCAGAGAGGACAGAAACACCGGGGAGCTGTTTTTT
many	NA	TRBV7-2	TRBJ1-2	CASSQGGGGSYGYTF	TGTGCCAGCAGCCAGGGCGGGGGAGGGTCCTATGGCTACACCTTC
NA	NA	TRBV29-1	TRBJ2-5	CSVDKGETQYF	TGCAGCGTTGATAAGGGGGAGACCCAGTACTTC
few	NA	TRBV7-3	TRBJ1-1	CASSPDPNTEAFF	TGTGCCAGCAGCCCTGACCCGAACACTGAAGCTTTCTTT
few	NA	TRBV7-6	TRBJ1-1	CASSLRDTEAFF	TGTGCCAGCAGCTTAAGAGACACTGAAGCTTTCTTT
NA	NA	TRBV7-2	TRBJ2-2	CASSRRTESRTGELFF	TGTGCCAGCAGCCGACGGACAGAAAGTCGCACCGGGGAGCTGTTTTTT
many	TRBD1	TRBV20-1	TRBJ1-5	CSAGQDSNQPQHF	TGCAGTGCTGGACAGGATAGCAATCAGCCCCAGCATTTT
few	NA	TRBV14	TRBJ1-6	CASSHRQELLNSPLHF	TGTGCCAGCAGCCATCGACAGGAGCTTTTGAATTCACCCCTCCACTTT
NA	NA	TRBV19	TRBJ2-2	CASSHPGLLNTGELFF	TGTGCCAGTAGTCACCCCGGACTGCTGAACACCGGGGAGCTGTTTTTT
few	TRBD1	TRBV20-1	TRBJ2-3	CSALTGGEDTQYF	TGCAGTGCTTTGACAGGGGGCGAAGATACGCAGTATTTT
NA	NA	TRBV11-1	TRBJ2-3	CASSDGLRTDTQYF	TGTGCCAGCAGCGACGGGCTGCGCACAGATACGCAGTATTTT
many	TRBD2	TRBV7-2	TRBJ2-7	CASSLWSGGSSYEQYF	TGTGCCAGCAGCTTATGGAGCGGGGGGAGCTCCTACGAGCAGTACTTC
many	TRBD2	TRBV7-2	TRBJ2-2	CASILAGGLNTGELFF	TGTGCCAGCATCCTAGCGGGGGGACTCAACACCGGGGAGCTGTTTTTT
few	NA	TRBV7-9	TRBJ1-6	CASSLEGESPLHF	TGTGCCAGCAGCTTAGAAGGGGAATCACCCCTCCACTTT
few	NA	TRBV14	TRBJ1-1	CASSQERAEAFF	TGTGCCAGCAGCCAAGAAAGGGCTGAAGCTTTCTTT
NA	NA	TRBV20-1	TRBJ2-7	CSARYPWTVSYEQYF	TGCAGTGCTAGGTACCCCTGGACCGTATCCTACGAGCAGTACTTC
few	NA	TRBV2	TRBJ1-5	CASSNGAGRDQPQHF	TGTGCCAGCAGTAATGGGGCGGGGAGGGATCAGCCCCAGCATTTT
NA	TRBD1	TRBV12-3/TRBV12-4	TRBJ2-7	CASSLRDRGDYEQYF	TGTGCCAGCAGTTTGAGGGACAGGGGGGACTACGAGCAGTACTTC
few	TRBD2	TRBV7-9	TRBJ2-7	CASSLGGNNEQYF	TGTGCCAGCAGCTTGGGGGGGAACAACGAGCAGTACTTC
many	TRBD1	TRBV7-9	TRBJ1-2	CASSSRTGSYGYTF	TGTGCCAGCAGCTCGAGGACAGGGAGCTATGGCTACACCTTC
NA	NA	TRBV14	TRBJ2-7	CASSHLGLAYEQYF	TGTGCCAGCAGCCACCTAGGACTGGCCTACGAGCAGTACTTC
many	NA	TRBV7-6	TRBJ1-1	CASSLAPVAQRTEAFF	TGTGCCAGCAGCTTAGCACCGGTCGCCCAGAGGACTGAAGCTTTCTTT
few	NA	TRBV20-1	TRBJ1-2	CSARTLTGYYGYTF	TGCAGTGCTAGGACCCTGACAGGTTACTATGGCTACACCTTC